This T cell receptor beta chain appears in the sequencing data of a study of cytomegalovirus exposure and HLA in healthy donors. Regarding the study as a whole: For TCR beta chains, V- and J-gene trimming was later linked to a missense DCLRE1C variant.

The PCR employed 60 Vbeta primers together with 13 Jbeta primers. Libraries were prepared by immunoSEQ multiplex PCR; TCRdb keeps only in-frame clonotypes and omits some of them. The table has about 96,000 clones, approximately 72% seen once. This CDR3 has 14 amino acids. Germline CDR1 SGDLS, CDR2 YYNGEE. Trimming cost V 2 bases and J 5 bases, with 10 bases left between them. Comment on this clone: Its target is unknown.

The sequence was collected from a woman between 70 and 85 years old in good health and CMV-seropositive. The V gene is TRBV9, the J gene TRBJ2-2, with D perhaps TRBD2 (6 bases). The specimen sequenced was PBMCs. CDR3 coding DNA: TGTGCCAGCAGCGTCCAGGCGGGAACCGGGGAGCTGTTTTTT. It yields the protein CASSVQAGTGELFF.